The 25 T cell receptor beta chains below were found in one sample sequenced in a study of blood T cell repertoires in COVID-19. Profiled with immunoSEQ multiplex PCR; TCRdb holds only in-frame clones, not every one. In the table there are 300,000 to 400,000 clones, roughly 87% of which are singletons. The material sequenced was PBMCs or T cells enriched from blood (not recorded which). The receptors were sampled from a woman aged 30 to 39 who had recovered from COVID-19.

J is TRBJ2-2 and V is TRBV7-9; TRBD2 is a possible D gene (6 bases). CDR1 and CDR2 (germline): SEHNR, FQNEAQ (reference sequence). CDR3 size: 14 residues. Trimming cost V 5 bases and J 3 bases, with 10 bases left between them. The CDR3 loop is CASSRTGDTGELFF. For the CDR3, the DNA is TGTGCCAGCAGCCGCACGGGAGACACCGGGGAGCTGTTTTTT.

In regard to this clone: This sample includes further DNA sequences coding for the same CDR3. The V gene is TRBV29-1, the J gene TRBJ1-1; 7 bases align to TRBD1. Germline lookup yields CDR1 SQVTM and CDR2 ANQGSEA. V gave up 3 bases and J gave up 1 base; unmatched junction bases: 5. The length of the CDR3 is 14 residues. CDR3 bases: TGCAGCGTTGAGGTACAGGGGACGAACACTGAAGCTTTCTTT. It is translated as CSVEVQGTNTEAFF.

This sequence joins TRBV2 and TRBJ1-2; a possible D gene is TRBD1 (5 bases). Trimming removed 8 bases at V and 7 bases at J, with 11 bases between. The CDR3 consists of 11 residues. CDR1 is SNHLY, CDR2 FYNNEI, per germline. The CDR3, as DNA: TGTGCCAGCGGGGCTGGCGGTGGCTACACCTTC. It specifies CASGAGGGYTF.

In nucleotides, the CDR3 is TGTGCCAGCAGTTCCCAGGGTGGCAATTCACCCCTCCACTTT. It codes for CASSSQGGNSPLHF. The rearrangement links TRBV6-5 to TRBJ1-6; possible D gene TRBD1, 5 bases. Trimming removed 4 bases at V and 7 bases at J, with 11 bases between. The CDR3 covers 14 residues. Per the germline V gene, CDR1 is MNHEY and CDR2 is SVGAGI.

The CDR3 coding sequence is TGCAGTAGACAGGGGAACTATGGCTACACCTTC. Encoded protein: CSRQGNYGYTF. This chain connects TRBV20-1 to TRBJ1-2, with 8 positions matching TRBD1. There are 11 residues in the CDR3. The V gene's germline CDR1 is DFQATT and CDR2 SNEGSKA (reference sequence). With 8 bases clipped from V and 2 bases from J, the junction kept 1 base outside the gene matches.

This clone was detected only once. The chain recombines TRBV11-2 with TRBJ1-2, with 7 bases that match TRBD1. Germline V gene sequence: CDR1 SGHAT, CDR2 FQNNGV. Losses at the gene ends were 1 base for V and 4 bases for J; bases not matched to a gene: 6. This CDR3 contains 15 residues. In DNA, the CDR3 is TGTGCCAGCAGCTTAGTTCTGGGGGACAGCTATGGCTACACCTTC. Its translation: CASSLVLGDSYGYTF.

This sequence joins TRBV6-1 and TRBJ2-7; 7 bases are shared with TRBD1. CDR1 and CDR2 (germline): MNHNS, SASEGT. The CDR3 runs to 16 residues. With 2 bases clipped from V and 3 bases from J, the junction kept 10 bases outside the gene matches. The CDR3 spells CASSERWGRDSYEQYF. CDR3 DNA: TGTGCCAGCAGTGAACGGTGGGGAAGGGACAGCTACGAGCAGTACTTC.

The V call is TRBV12-5, the J call TRBJ2-1; 10 nucleotides agree with TRBD1. The CDR3 extends over 15 amino acids. Germline CDR1 reads LGHNT; CDR2 reads FRNRAP. Losses at the gene ends were 1 base for V and 5 bases for J; bases not matched to a gene: 2. The CDR3 here is CASGLGQGADNEQFF. CDR3 bases: TGTGCTAGTGGTTTGGGACAGGGGGCCGACAATGAGCAGTTCTTC.

The V and J genes are TRBV6-5 and TRBJ2-7, with a weak D call TRBD1 (6 bases). Germline V gives CDR1 MNHEY, CDR2 SVGAGI. The CDR3 loop spans 14 amino acids. Trimming cost V 5 bases and J 3 bases, with 14 bases left between them. The CDR3 DNA reads as TGTGCCAGCAGTACAACAGGGATAAGCTACGAGCAGTACTTC. This gives the protein CASSTTGISYEQYF.

V usage is TRBV7-8 and J usage is TRBJ1-2, with a weak D call TRBD1 (5 bases). Germline-derived CDR1 and CDR2 are SGHVS and FQNEAQ. The germline V and J ends were trimmed by 1 base and 3 bases, with 9 bases remaining between them. The CDR3 contains 14 residues. As DNA, the CDR3 is TGTGCCAGCAGCTTAGACGCGACAGACTATGGCTACACCTTC. It translates to CASSLDATDYGYTF.

The sample holds one count of this clone. The rearrangement joins TRBV19 to TRBJ1-6; unclear D gene. The CDR3 length is 16 residues. V was shortened by 4 bases and J by 8 bases, with 18 bases between the two germline ends. Germline CDR1 and CDR2: LNHDA and SQIVND (reference sequence). CDR3 region: CASSRGDGAADSPLHF. CDR3 DNA sequence: TGTGCCAGTAGTAGGGGAGATGGAGCCGCGGATTCACCCCTCCACTTT.

The rearrangement joins TRBV12-5 to TRBJ2-3; 9 bases map to TRBD2. The V gene's germline CDR1 is LGHNT and CDR2 FRNRAP. CDR3 length equals 17 residues. The V segment lost 2 bases and the J segment 9 bases; nucleotides outside the gene matches: 15. CDR3 protein: CASGLPGLAKYIGTQYF. The CDR3 bases are TGTGCTAGTGGTTTGCCCGGACTAGCGAAATACATTGGCACGCAGTATTTT.

This clone was detected many times. The chain carries TRBV7-8 and TRBJ2-7; D not certain. Germline V gene data show CDR1 as SGHVS and CDR2 as FQNEAQ. The V end lost 4 bases, the J end lost 2 bases, and 9 bases lay between the germline ends. The CDR3 runs to 13 residues. DNA of the CDR3: TGTGCCAGCAGCTACGGCGGAACCTACGAGCAGTACTTC. Translation: CASSYGGTYEQYF.

The gene calls are TRBV29-1 and TRBJ1-1; no definite D call. V lost 6 bases and J 7 bases, leaving 12 bases between the germline ends. The CDR3 sequence is 11 residues long. CDR1 is SQVTM, CDR2 ANQGSEA, per germline. CDR3 residues: CSVKLGIEAFF. CDR3 DNA: TGCAGCGTCAAACTGGGCATTGAAGCTTTCTTT.

The CDR3 loop reads CASSLQQGNSPLHF. The CDR3 nucleotides read TGTGCCAGCAGCTTACAACAGGGGAACTCACCCCTCCACTTT. This chain connects TRBV7-2 to TRBJ1-6; 7 positions match TRBD1. This CDR3 is 14 amino acids long. Germline V CDR1 and CDR2: SGHTA, FQGNSA. The V gene end was trimmed by 2 bases and the J gene end by 10 bases; junction bases not matched to a gene: 5. Complete variable domain (other parts from reference TRBV7-2 and TRBJ1-6): GAGVSQSPSNKVTEKGKDVELRCDPISGHTALYWYRQSLGQGLEFLIYFQGNSAPDKSGLPSDRFSAERTGGSVSTLTIQRTQQEDSAVYLCASSLQQGNSPLHFGNGTRLTVT.

V and J are TRBV4-2 and TRBJ2-6; a weak D match, TRBD1 (5 bases). This CDR3 region has 16 residues. Trimming pared 2 bases from V and 0 bases from J, leaving 8 bases between. Germline CDR1 reads LGHNA; CDR2 reads YNFKEQ. In DNA, the CDR3 is TGTGCCAGCAGCCAACGACAGAGCTCTGGGGCCAACGTCCTGACTTTC. Its protein product is CASSQRQSSGANVLTF.

The V gene is TRBV25-1, the J gene TRBJ2-2; a possible D gene is TRBD1 (6 bases). In germline, CDR1 is MGHDK, CDR2 SYGVNS. The CDR3 is made up of 15 amino acids. The V and J ends lost 1 base and 1 base respectively, with 7 bases between them. CDR3 coding DNA: TGTGCCAGCAGTGAATGGGACAAGAACACCGGGGAGCTGTTTTTT. Protein product: CASSEWDKNTGELFF. Together with reference TRBV25-1 and TRBJ2-2, the CDR3 gives the full variable domain: EADIYQTPRYLVIGTGKKITLECSQTMGHDKMYWYQQDPGMELHLIHYSYGVNSTEKGDLSSESTVSRIRTEHFPLTLESARPSHTSQYLCASSEWDKNTGELFFGEGSRLTVL.

This clone appeared a single time. The rearrangement uses TRBV5-6 and TRBJ1-3; D remains ambiguous. V was shortened by 2 bases and J by 0 bases, with 12 bases between the two germline ends. CDR3 length: 16 residues. Germline CDR1 SGHDT, CDR2 YYEEEE. CDR3 sequence reads: CASSLVDISSGNTIYF. The CDR3 region has the DNA TGTGCCAGCAGCTTAGTCGACATATCCTCTGGAAACACCATATATTTT.

The chain uses TRBV7-2 and TRBJ1-1; 7 nucleotides agree with TRBD1. Germline V gene sequence: CDR1 SGHTA, CDR2 FQGNSA. The CDR3 extends over 17 amino acids. The V segment lost 3 bases and the J segment 4 bases; nucleotides outside the gene matches: 14. CDR3 bases: TGTGCCAGCAGCTTCGGGCGGGGACAGCGGGCCGGCACTGAAGCTTTCTTT. It translates to CASSFGRGQRAGTEAFF.

The chain carries TRBV28 and TRBJ1-1; 9 bases are shared with TRBD1. This CDR3 comprises 14 residues. CDR1 and CDR2 from the germline V gene are MDHEN and SYDVKM. CDR3 region: CALTRQGGDTEAFF. CDR3 DNA sequence: TGTGCACTAACGAGACAGGGGGGGGACACTGAAGCTTTCTTT.

The rearrangement uses TRBV29-1 and TRBJ2-6, with TRBD1 matching 7 bases. CDR1 and CDR2 from the germline V gene are SQVTM and ANQGSEA. This CDR3 is built from 16 residues. The J segment lost 0 bases and the V segment lost 6 bases, leaving 8 bases of the junction unmatched. CDR3 in DNA: TGCAGCGTCGGATACCGGGACAGCTCTGGGGCCAACGTCCTGACTTTC. Its translation: CSVGYRDSSGANVLTF. The full variable domain, completed using reference TRBV29-1 and TRBJ2-6, is SAVISQKPSRDICQRGTSLTIQCQVDSQVTMMFWYRQQPGQSLTLIATANQGSEATYESGFVIDKFPISRPNLTFSTLTVSNMSPEDSSIYLCSVGYRDSSGANVLTFGAGSRLTVL.

A few counts support this clone. Written as DNA, the CDR3 is TGTGCCAGTAGCTTTACCGGGACTAGCGGGGCCCCTCCGAACAATGAGCAGTTCTTC. It codes for CASSFTGTSGAPPNNEQFF. The rearrangement links TRBV19 to TRBJ2-1; 13 nucleotides agree with TRBD2. V trimming: 6 bases; J trimming: 5 bases; junction bases outside the gene matches: 16. CDR3 size: 19 residues. Germline CDR1 reads LNHDA; CDR2 reads SQIVND (reference sequence).

The genes are TRBV7-2 and TRBJ2-2, with 8 bases aligning to TRBD2. CDR1 SGHTA and CDR2 FQGNSA come from the germline V gene. This CDR3 is built from 15 residues. Losses at the gene ends were 5 bases for V and 4 bases for J; bases not matched to a gene: 6. CDR3 in amino acids: CASSPQAGVTGELFF. DNA for the CDR3: TGTGCCAGCAGCCCACAAGCGGGAGTCACCGGGGAGCTGTTTTTT. The whole variable domain, remainder taken from reference TRBV7-2 and TRBJ2-2, is GAGVSQSPSNKVTEKGKDVELRCDPISGHTALYWYRQSLGQGLEFLIYFQGNSAPDKSGLPSDRFSAERTGGSVSTLTIQRTQQEDSAVYLCASSPQAGVTGELFFGEGSRLTVL.

This chain connects TRBV19 to TRBJ1-5; 9 nucleotides align to TRBD1. This CDR3 is built from 18 residues. J gave up 4 bases and V 2 bases, and 12 bases lay outside the gene matches. CDR1 is LNHDA and CDR2 is SQIVND in the germline V gene (reference sequence). CDR3 protein: CASSIRGTGGMRNQPQHF. The CDR3 coding sequence is TGTGCCAGTAGTATACGTGGCACAGGGGGCATGCGGAATCAGCCCCAGCATTTT. Full variable domain (rest looked up from reference TRBV19 and TRBJ1-5): DGGITQSPKYLFRKEGQNVTLSCEQNLNHDAMYWYRQDPGQGLRLIYYSQIVNDFQKGDIAEGYSVSREKKESFPLTVTSAQKNPTAFYLCASSIRGTGGMRNQPQHFGDGTRLSIL.

There are many counts of this clone. The gene calls are TRBV2 and TRBJ2-5; D is perhaps TRBD2 (5 bases). Trimming stripped 0 bases from V and 4 bases from J, with 12 bases between. This CDR3 comprises 15 residues. The germline V gene encodes CDR1 SNHLY and CDR2 FYNNEI. The CDR3 sequence: CASSEARRVGETQYF. Written as DNA, the CDR3 is TGTGCCAGCAGTGAAGCGCGGCGGGTGGGAGAGACCCAGTACTTC.